The clone carrying this T cell receptor (beta chain) was seen many times. CDR1 is MNHEY and CDR2 is SVGEGT in the germline V gene. V was cut by 0 bases and J by 3 bases, with 9 bases left in between. The CDR3 spans 15 residues. Clones were read by immunoSEQ multiplex PCR, and TCRdb kept only the in-frame ones, dropping some. Seen here are just under 300,000 clones, around 87% observed once, and the top ten hold 1% to 1.5%. These data are taken from a study of blood T cell repertoires in COVID-19. The sequenced sample consisted of peripheral blood. The receptor comes from a man between 65 and 85 years old with acute or convalescent COVID-19. The V gene is TRBV6-2 or TRBV6-3, the J gene TRBJ1-5, with unresolved D. In DNA form, the CDR3 reads TGTGCCAGCAGTTACTCGGCGACTCTCAATCAGCCCCAGCATTTT. Protein sequence: CASSYSATLNQPQHF.